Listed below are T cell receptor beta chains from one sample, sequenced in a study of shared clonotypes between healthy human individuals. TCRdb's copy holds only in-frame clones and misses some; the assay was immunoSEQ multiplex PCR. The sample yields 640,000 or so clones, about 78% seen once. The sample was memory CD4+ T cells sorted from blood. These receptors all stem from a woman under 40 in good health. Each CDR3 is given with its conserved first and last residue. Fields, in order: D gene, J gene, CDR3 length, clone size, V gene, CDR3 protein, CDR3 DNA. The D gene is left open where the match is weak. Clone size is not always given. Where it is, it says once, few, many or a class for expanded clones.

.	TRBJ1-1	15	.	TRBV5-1	CASTNYDGLNTEAFF	TGCGCCAGCACTAACTATGACGGGTTGAACACTGAAGCTTTCTTT
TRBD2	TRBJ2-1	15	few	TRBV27	CASGGLAGGNNEQFF	TGTGCCAGCGGGGGACTAGCGGGAGGGAACAATGAGCAGTTCTTC
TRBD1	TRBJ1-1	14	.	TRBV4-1	CASSRLTGGTEAFF	TGCGCCAGCAGCCGATTGACAGGGGGAACTGAAGCTTTCTTT
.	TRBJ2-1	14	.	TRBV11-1	CASSLASYYNEQFF	TGTGCCAGCAGCTTAGCGTCGTATTACAATGAGCAGTTCTTC
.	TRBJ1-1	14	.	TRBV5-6	CASSLDSFRTEAFF	TGTGCCAGCAGCTTGGATTCGTTCAGAACCGAAGCTTTCTTT
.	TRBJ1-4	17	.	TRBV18	CASSPREVGATNEKLFF	TGTGCCAGCTCACCAAGAGAGGTCGGCGCAACTAATGAAAAACTGTTTTTT
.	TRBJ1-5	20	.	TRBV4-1	CASSQGVPDGGIGGNQPQHF	TGCGCCAGCAGCCAAGGTGTCCCGGACGGCGGCATAGGCGGCAATCAGCCCCAGCATTTT
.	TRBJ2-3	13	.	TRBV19	CASSPGHTDTQYF	TGTGCCAGTAGTCCGGGACACACAGATACGCAGTATTTT
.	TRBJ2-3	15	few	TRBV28	CASRGNRLLGDTQYF	TGTGCCAGCAGGGGTAACCGACTCCTCGGGGATACGCAGTATTTT
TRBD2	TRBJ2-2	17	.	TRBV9	CASSARSGRDLTGELFF	TGTGCCAGCAGCGCGCGTAGCGGGAGGGATCTCACCGGGGAGCTGTTTTTT
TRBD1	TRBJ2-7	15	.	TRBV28	CASRETGARNYEQYF	TGTGCCAGCAGGGAAACAGGGGCGCGGAACTACGAGCAGTACTTC
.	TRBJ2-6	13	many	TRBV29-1	CSVIEPGANVLTF	TGCAGCGTCATCGAGCCGGGGGCCAACGTCCTGACTTTC
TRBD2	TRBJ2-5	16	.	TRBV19	CASSMGLEVYQETQYF	TGTGCCAGTAGTATGGGACTAGAAGTATACCAAGAGACCCAGTACTTC
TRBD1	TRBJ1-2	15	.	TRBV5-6	CASSPLGTGNSGYTF	TGTGCCAGCAGCCCTCTAGGGACAGGGAATTCCGGCTACACCTTC
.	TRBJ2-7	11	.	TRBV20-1	CSARLSSATFF	TGCAGTGCTAGATTGTCGTCTGCCACCTTCTTC
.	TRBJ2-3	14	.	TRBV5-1	CASNPGTATDTQYF	TGCGCCAGCAACCCCGGGACGGCCACAGATACGCAGTATTTT
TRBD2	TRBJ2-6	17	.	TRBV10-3	CAISEYSGGGPVSVLTF	TGTGCCATCAGTGAGTACTCGGGGGGGGGCCCGGTCAGCGTCCTGACTTTC